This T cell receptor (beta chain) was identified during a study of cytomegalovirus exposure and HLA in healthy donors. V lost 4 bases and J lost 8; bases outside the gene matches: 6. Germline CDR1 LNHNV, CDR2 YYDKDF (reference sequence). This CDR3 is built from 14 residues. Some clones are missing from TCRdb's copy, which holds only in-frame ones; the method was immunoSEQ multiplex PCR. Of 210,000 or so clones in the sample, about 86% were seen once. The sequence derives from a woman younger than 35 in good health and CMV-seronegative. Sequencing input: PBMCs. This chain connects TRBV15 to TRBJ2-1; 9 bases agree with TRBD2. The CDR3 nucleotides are TGTGCCACCAGCAAAGATAGCGGGGGCTATGAGCAGTTCTTC. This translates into CATSKDSGGYEQFF.